This T cell receptor (beta chain) was sequenced in a study of OX40 agonist ivuxolimab in advanced cancers. Sequencing used immunoSEQ multiplex PCR; TCRdb keeps in-frame clones, though not all of them. This sample yields 53,000 or so clones, of which 79% are seen a single time; under 3% belongs to the top ten. This CDR3 has 13 amino acids. The sequencing here drew on CD4+ or CD8+ T cells sorted from blood, taken in a trial of the OX40 agonist ivuxolimab. This receptor was taken from an adult with an advanced solid tumor such as melanoma, head and neck, liver or kidney cancer. The rearrangement joins TRBV21-1 to TRBJ2-1; the table names TRBD2, a call not compared with the DNA. TRBV21-1 is given as a pseudogene. The CDR3 region is CASSKWRGYEQFF. As DNA, the CDR3 is TGTGCCAGCAGCAAATGGAGGGGCTATGAGCAGTTCTTC.